These T cell receptor beta chains were read from a single sample in a study of blood T cell repertoires in COVID-19. Clones were read by immunoSEQ multiplex PCR, and TCRdb kept only the in-frame ones, dropping some. The table includes about 190,000 clones, over 75% detected once. What was sequenced was peripheral blood. These receptors were taken from a woman of 80 years or more with active or convalescent COVID-19. Both conserved end residues are part of each CDR3. The order of the fields is J gene, clone size, CDR3 length, D gene, V gene, CDR3 protein, CDR3 DNA. D genes are given only for firm matches. Size is omitted from some rows. Given values are once, few, many or a class for expanded clones.

TRBJ2-7 NA 16 TRBD2 TRBV9 CASSPGLAGGSYEQYF TGTGCCAGCAGCCCGGGACTAGCGGGGGGGAGTTACGAGCAGTACTTC
TRBJ2-3 NA 16 NA TRBV24-1 CATSDSVGASTDTQYF TGTGCCACCAGTGATTCTGTGGGGGCCTCCACAGATACGCAGTATTTT
TRBJ1-1 few 14 NA TRBV27 CASSLQGKNTEAFF TGTGCCAGCAGTTTACAGGGCAAGAACACTGAAGCTTTCTTT
TRBJ1-2 NA 16 TRBD1 TRBV7-8 CASSYSPQGDAGGYTF TGTGCCAGCAGCTACAGCCCACAGGGGGACGCGGGTGGCTACACCTTC
TRBJ2-3 NA 15 NA TRBV4-2 CASSPDIRGTDTQYF TGTGCCAGCAGCCCAGATATACGGGGCACAGATACGCAGTATTTT
TRBJ1-1 once 16 NA TRBV21-1 CASSKKVRGRITEAFF TGTGCCAGCAGCAAAAAGGTCAGGGGGCGGATCACTGAAGCTTTCTTT
TRBJ2-3 many 15 NA TRBV1 CTSSPENPSTDTQYF TGCACCAGCAGTCCAGAAAACCCTAGCACAGATACGCAGTATTTT
TRBJ1-5 few 15 NA TRBV11-2 CASSLEPYSNQPQHF TGTGCCAGCAGCTTAGAGCCCTATAGCAATCAGCCCCAGCATTTT
TRBJ2-5 once 17 TRBD2 TRBV5-1 CASSLGLAGGIQETQYF TGCGCCAGCAGCTTGGGACTAGCGGGGGGCATCCAAGAGACCCAGTACTTC
TRBJ2-7 NA 14 TRBD1 TRBV29-1 CSVDEGAGDYEQYF TGCAGCGTTGATGAGGGGGCAGGGGACTACGAGCAGTACTTC
TRBJ2-7 NA 15 NA TRBV27 CASSLEGFLSYEQYF TGTGCCAGCAGTTTAGAGGGCTTCCTCTCCTACGAGCAGTACTTC
TRBJ1-2 NA 12 NA TRBV3-1/TRBV3-2 CASSPRGGGYTF TGTGCCAGCAGCCCGCGCGGGGGTGGCTACACCTTC
TRBJ2-3 NA 16 NA TRBV5-1 CASSFGARGSTDTQYF TGCGCCAGCAGCTTTGGAGCCCGGGGGTCGACAGATACGCAGTATTTT
TRBJ2-1 NA 16 NA TRBV5-1 CASSLGGTGRYNEQFF TGCGCCAGCAGCTTGGGGGGCACAGGGCGGTACAATGAGCAGTTCTTC
TRBJ2-7 NA 14 NA TRBV5-4 CASSLLGAPYEQYF TGTGCCAGCAGCCTTCTGGGGGCCCCCTACGAGCAGTACTTC
TRBJ1-5 few 10 NA TRBV10-3 CAISNQPQHF TGTGCCATCTCTAATCAGCCCCAGCATTTT
TRBJ1-3 NA 16 NA TRBV6-1 CASSEATSGSGNTIYF TGTGCCAGCAGTGAAGCAACCAGCGGCTCTGGAAACACCATATATTTT
TRBJ1-5 NA 13 NA TRBV21-1 CASSVPGGQPQHF TGTGCCAGCAGCGTACCCGGCGGTCAGCCCCAGCATTTT